This TCR beta chain originates from a study of blood T cell repertoires in COVID-19. At the level of the study: From T cells, B-cell-depleted T cells, or PBMCs came the material, which was cDNA or gDNA.

Germline values: CDR1 SGDLS, CDR2 YYNGEE. The V gene end was trimmed by 3 bases and the J gene end by 1 base; junction bases not matched to a gene: 4. This CDR3 contains 16 residues. Those who participated ranged in age from roughly 18 to 100 years and resided in 20 to 25 US areas. Each recovered donor of Cohort 3 presented with two negative PCRs, clearance, or symptom resolution. The assay was immunoSEQ multiplex PCR, and TCRdb's table has in-frame clones only and misses some. This sample has 300,000 or so clones, with over 75% found just once. Sequencing was performed on PBMCs or T cells enriched from blood (not recorded which). This clonotype originated in a woman aged 18-35 years who had recovered from COVID-19. The rearrangement links TRBV9 to TRBJ2-2; 9 bases are a match to TRBD2. The CDR3 nucleotides read TGTGCCAGCAGCGACCCTAGCGGGGAGAACACCGGGGAGCTGTTTTTT. Translating it yields CASSDPSGENTGELFF.